One sample yielded the 27 T cell receptor beta chains listed below, sequenced in a study of T cell responses to AZD1222 COVID-19 vaccine. Data came from immunoSEQ multiplex PCR; TCRdb stores just in-frame clones and leaves some out. Of 120,000 or so clones in the sample, around nine tenths were seen once. Here the sequenced sample was peripheral blood, taken on day 0 of AZD1222 vaccination. Receptors were obtained from an adult in good health.

The gene calls are TRBV6-2 or TRBV6-3 and TRBJ1-2, with D perhaps TRBD1 (5 bases). Germline V gives CDR1 MNHEY, CDR2 SVGEGT. V lost 2 bases, J lost 8 bases, and 9 bases lay in between. The CDR3 is 12 residues long. CDR3 sequence (DNA): TGTGCCAGCAGTTACGACAGTCGGGGCTACACCTTC. This codes for CASSYDSRGYTF.

The V call is TRBV14, the J call TRBJ2-1; D gene uncertain. The CDR3 extends over 13 amino acids. The germline CDR1 and CDR2 sequences are SGHDN and FVKESK. The V end was cut by 0 bases, the J end by 8 bases, with 8 bases between. Here the CDR3 reads CASSQDRWDEQFF. CDR3 sequence (DNA): TGTGCCAGCAGCCAAGACCGGTGGGATGAGCAGTTCTTC. Full variable domain (remainder filled in from reference TRBV14 and TRBJ2-1): EAGVTQFPSHSVIEKGQTVTLRCDPISGHDNLYWYRRVMGKEIKFLLHFVKESKQDESGMPNNRFLAERTGGTYSTLKVQPAELEDSGVYFCASSQDRWDEQFFGPGTRLTVL.

The chain employs TRBV10-3 and TRBJ2-7; 9 bases map to TRBD1. Germline V gene lookup returns CDR1 ENHRY and CDR2 SYGVKD. V shed 4 bases, J shed 0 bases, and the junction held 10 bases outside the gene matches. This CDR3 has 17 residues. The chain's CDR3 is CAISGQQGAGASYEQYF. The CDR3 DNA reads TGTGCCATCAGTGGTCAACAGGGGGCAGGTGCCTCCTACGAGCAGTACTTC.

The CDR3 nucleotides are TGTGCCAGCAGCCAAACTAGCGGGAGCTACAATGAGCAGTTCTTC. Translation: CASSQTSGSYNEQFF. This sequence joins TRBV7-8 and TRBJ2-1; 11 bases are shared with TRBD2. The ends lost 5 bases at V and 3 bases at J; junction bases unmatched: 3. CDR1 and CDR2 (germline): SGHVS, FQNEAQ. CDR3 length: 15 amino acids.

In this sample, this clone turned up once. The CDR3 DNA reads as TGTGCCAGCAGTCGCGCCGCGACCAGCACAGATACGCAGTATTTT. Translating it yields CASSRAATSTDTQYF. The chain uses TRBV5-4 and TRBJ2-3; D unresolved. This CDR3 comprises 15 residues. Trimming cost V 5 bases and J 0 bases, with 13 bases left between them. From germline, CDR1 is SGHNT and CDR2 YYREEE (reference sequence).

The chain employs TRBV20-1 and TRBJ1-3; D not resolved. The V gene lost 5 bases and the J gene lost 1 base, with 3 bases spanning the gap. This CDR3 is built from 11 residues. Germline CDR1 and CDR2: DFQATT and SNEGSKA (reference sequence). The CDR3: CSAPSGNTIYF. The CDR3 DNA reads as TGCAGTGCTCCATCTGGAAACACCATATATTTT.

The chain links TRBV12-3 or TRBV12-4 to TRBJ1-2; D may be TRBD1 (5 bases). V gave up 3 bases and J gave up 4 bases, with 9 bases separating them. The CDR3 consists of 13 residues. The DNA for the CDR3 is TGTGCCAGCAGTTTCGGGGCCCCCTATGGCTACACCTTC. This translates into CASSFGAPYGYTF.

The rearrangement links TRBV5-1 to TRBJ1-6, with D possibly being TRBD1 (6 bases). The V gene lost 4 bases and the J gene lost 5 bases, with 13 bases spanning the gap. The CDR3 extends over 15 amino acids. Germline assignment: CDR1 SGHRS and CDR2 YFSETQ. CDR3 DNA: TGCGCCAGCAGCGACGGGACACCAGATAATTCACCCCTCCACTTT. Translation: CASSDGTPDNSPLHF.

The chain employs TRBV19 and TRBJ2-3, with D uncertain. The CDR3 is 14 residues long. Trimming cost V 6 bases and J 2 bases, with 12 bases left between them. CDR1 is LNHDA and CDR2 is SQIVND in the germline V gene (reference sequence). The CDR3 bases are TGTGCCAGTAGGAGGTATGGCAACACAGATACGCAGTATTTT. Translation gives CASRRYGNTDTQYF.

V gene TRBV2 combines with J gene TRBJ1-1, with D perhaps matching TRBD1 (5 bases). The V gene lost 6 bases and the J gene lost 2 bases, with 16 bases spanning the gap. Germline assignment: CDR1 SNHLY and CDR2 FYNNEI. This CDR3 is built from 15 residues. The CDR3 region has the DNA TGTGCCAGCAGCGATGGGACGGGAGGAAACACTGAAGCTTTCTTT. Translation: CASSDGTGGNTEAFF.

The gene calls are TRBV2 and TRBJ2-7, with 7 bases that match TRBD1. This CDR3 contains 13 residues. Germline values: CDR1 SNHLY, CDR2 FYNNEI. V shed 3 bases, J shed 5 bases, and the junction held 4 bases outside the gene matches. The CDR3 loop is CASSEAGGNEQYF. The DNA of the CDR3 is TGTGCCAGCAGTGAGGCAGGGGGAAACGAGCAGTACTTC.

The rearrangement links TRBV4-3 to TRBJ1-1; D not resolved. From germline, CDR1 is LGHNA and CDR2 YSLEER. Trimming shortened V by 2 bases and J by 1 base, and 14 bases separated the two germline ends. The length of the CDR3 is 16 residues. DNA of the CDR3: TGCGCCAGCAGCCAAAGGGTCCGAGCTGCGAACACTGAAGCTTTCTTT. As protein: CASSQRVRAANTEAFF.

The V call is TRBV29-1, the J call TRBJ2-7; 9 bases align to TRBD1. The germline V gene encodes CDR1 SQVTM and CDR2 ANQGSEA. The CDR3 totals 15 residues. The trim removed 2 bases at V and 5 bases at J, leaving 10 bases unmatched. This CDR3 is CSVELEQGARNEQYF. The CDR3 DNA sequence: TGCAGCGTTGAACTTGAACAGGGGGCGAGGAACGAGCAGTACTTC.

CDR3 region: CASSPGTSYNEQFF. CDR3 DNA: TGTGCCAGCAGCCCCGGGACTTCCTACAATGAGCAGTTCTTC. The V gene is TRBV28, the J gene TRBJ2-1; D is perhaps TRBD2 (6 bases). Trimming cost V 6 bases and J 1 base, with 10 bases left between them. There are 14 residues in the CDR3. Germline CDR1 MDHEN, CDR2 SYDVKM. The whole variable domain, remainder taken from reference TRBV28 and TRBJ2-1, is DVKVTQSSRYLVKRTGEKVFLECVQDMDHENMFWYRQDPGLGLRLIYFSYDVKMKEKGDIPEGYSVSREKKERFSLILESASTNQTSMYLCASSPGTSYNEQFFGPGTRLTVL.

This chain links TRBV11-3 with TRBJ2-1, with TRBD2 matching 8 bases. With V trimmed by 5 bases and J by 5 bases, 8 bases remained unmatched. The germline V gene has CDR1 SGHNT and CDR2 YENEEA. The CDR3 runs to 15 residues. The CDR3 here is CASSPVAGPHNEQFF. In DNA form, the CDR3 reads TGTGCCAGCAGCCCAGTAGCGGGACCACACAATGAGCAGTTCTTC.

V is TRBV11-2 and J is TRBJ1-1; D unclear. The length of the CDR3 is 15 residues. Per the germline V gene, CDR1 is SGHAT and CDR2 is FQNNGV. Trimming pared 1 base from V and 2 bases from J, leaving 11 bases between. This chain's CDR3 is CASSLVVFGNTEAFF. The CDR3 nucleotides are TGTGCCAGCAGCTTAGTAGTTTTTGGTAACACTGAAGCTTTCTTT.

This chain connects TRBV4-2 to TRBJ2-7; D remains ambiguous. The CDR3 is 14 residues long. The V gene lost 1 base and the J gene lost 5 bases, with 12 bases spanning the gap. Germline V lookup: CDR1 LGHNA, CDR2 YNFKEQ. DNA for the CDR3: TGTGCCAGCAGCCAAGTGGGCACCCGGGACGAGCAGTACTTC. This gives the protein CASSQVGTRDEQYF.

J is TRBJ1-1 and V is TRBV2; no reliable D call. This CDR3 is 14 amino acids long. Germline V gene sequence: CDR1 SNHLY, CDR2 FYNNEI. The V end was cut by 4 bases, the J end by 0 bases, with 9 bases between. CDR3 amino acids: CASSGAVMNTEAFF. CDR3 sequence (DNA): TGTGCCAGCAGTGGGGCCGTAATGAACACTGAAGCTTTCTTT.

J is TRBJ2-1 and V is TRBV7-9; 11 nucleotides line up with TRBD1. Germline-derived CDR1 and CDR2 are SEHNR and FQNEAQ (reference sequence). Trimming at V came to 1 base and at J to 10 bases, leaving 9 bases not matched to a gene. CDR3 size: 16 residues. CDR3: CASSLGTGGRQGEQFF. The CDR3 region has the DNA TGTGCCAGCAGCTTAGGGACAGGGGGCAGGCAAGGCGAGCAGTTCTTC.

The gene calls are TRBV2 and TRBJ1-1; TRBD1 matches at 7 bases. Trimming cost V 8 bases and J 6 bases; bases outside gene matches: 15. CDR1 and CDR2 (germline): SNHLY, FYNNEI. CDR3 size: 15 residues. The CDR3 DNA reads TGTGCCAGCTTAGGTCCGGGGACAGAAGTCGCTGAAGCTTTCTTT. It translates to CASLGPGTEVAEAFF.

The gene calls are TRBV7-2 and TRBJ2-3; D unclear. Germline V lookup: CDR1 SGHTA, CDR2 FQGNSA. The CDR3 covers 14 residues. Trimming left V 5 bases short and J 2 bases short, with 11 bases between. The CDR3 DNA is TGTGCCAGCAGCCCCGGTGGTATCACAGATACGCAGTATTTT. This translates into CASSPGGITDTQYF.

The genes are TRBV5-6 and TRBJ2-5, with D possibly being TRBD2 (7 bases). This CDR3 contains 14 residues. Germline lookup yields CDR1 SGHDT and CDR2 YYEEEE. The ends were cut back, 1 base at V and 5 bases at J, with 12 bases in the middle. For the CDR3, the DNA is TGTGCCAGCAGCTTGTTACAGGGAGGGGAGACCCAGTACTTC. It is translated as CASSLLQGGETQYF.

This chain uses TRBV2 with TRBJ1-6; 11 bases match TRBD1. Germline-derived CDR1 and CDR2 are SNHLY and FYNNEI. This CDR3 has 14 amino acids. V shed 8 bases, J shed 4 bases, and the junction held 1 base outside the gene matches. The CDR3 sequence is CASGTGGYNSPLHF. In nucleotides, the CDR3 is TGTGCCAGCGGGACAGGGGGGTATAATTCACCCCTCCACTTT.

This chain uses TRBV19 with TRBJ1-2; D is ambiguous. In germline, CDR1 is LNHDA, CDR2 SQIVND (reference sequence). V dropped 7 bases and J dropped 2 bases, with 11 bases sitting between them. The CDR3 consists of 13 residues. CDR3 sequence: CASNFPGNYGYTF. CDR3 DNA sequence: TGTGCCAGTAACTTTCCAGGAAACTATGGCTACACCTTC.

The genes are TRBV27 and TRBJ1-1, with D perhaps matching TRBD1 (5 bases). This CDR3 contains 14 residues. Germline CDR1 and CDR2: MNHEY and SMNVEV (reference sequence). V was pared by 3 bases and J by 0 bases, with 8 bases between. CDR3 region: CASSFGTLNTEAFF. CDR3 sequence (DNA): TGTGCCAGCAGTTTTGGGACTTTGAACACTGAAGCTTTCTTT.

The V call is TRBV28, the J call TRBJ1-5, with 10 bases identical to TRBD1. Germline V lookup: CDR1 MDHEN, CDR2 SYDVKM. CDR3 size: 13 residues. V lost 8 bases, J lost 7 bases, and 5 bases stayed unmatched. Here the CDR3 DNA reads TGTGCCAGCGGAGGGACAGGGGTGCAGCCCCAGCATTTT. Its translation: CASGGTGVQPQHF.

A note on this clone: In the same sample, other DNA sequences code for this CDR3. The rearrangement links TRBV7-9 to TRBJ2-7, with D possibly matching TRBD2 (6 bases). The CDR3 runs 14 residues. Per germline, CDR1 SEHNR and CDR2 FQNEAQ (reference sequence). Trimming took 1 base from V and 7 from J, leaving 14 bases between them. The CDR3: CASSLGGPEGEQYF. CDR3 in DNA: TGTGCCAGCAGCTTAGGAGGGCCGGAGGGGGAGCAGTACTTC.